A selection of T cell receptor beta chains follows, all from one sample in a study of vaccination and CD4 T cells after COVID-19. TCRdb processed the PCR reads anew with MiXCR; each CDR3 protein has one entry. The table lists over 10,000 distinct CDR3 sequences, around 40% of them singletons, with roughly 8.3% in the top ten. No antigen is known for these receptors. Sequenced material: CD4+ T cells from blood, cultured in vitro, taken after SARS-CoV-2 vaccination. The receptors were sampled from a human donor who had recovered from COVID-19. Each CDR3 is given with its conserved first and last residue. The D gene is left open where the match is weak. Not all rows give a size; the values are once, few, many and, for expanded clones, a class.

v_call	cdr3_length	clone_size	j_call	d_call	cdr3_aa	cdr3_nt
TRBV4-1	18	once	TRBJ2-5	TRBD2	CASSQESLGLAGEETQYF	TGCGCCAGCAGCCAAGAATCCCTAGGACTAGCGGGAGAAGAGACCCAGTACTTC
TRBV7-3	16	NA	TRBJ2-1	TRBD2	CASSSSGTSGSLEQFF	TGTGCCAGCAGCTCCTCCGGGACTAGCGGGAGTCTTGAGCAGTTCTTC
TRBV20-1	15	NA	TRBJ2-7	TRBD2	CSASLFLAGRYEQYF	TGCAGTGCTAGTTTGTTCCTAGCGGGCCGCTACGAGCAGTACTTC
TRBV28	15	few	TRBJ1-5	NA	CASSLWGDSNQPQHF	TGTGCCAGCAGTTTATGGGGGGATAGCAATCAGCCCCAGCATTTT
TRBV7-8	11	NA	TRBJ2-1	NA	CASSRLDEQFF	TGTGCCAGCAGCCGCTTAGATGAGCAGTTCTTC
TRBV6-1	21	NA	TRBJ2-1	TRBD2	CASSRLAGDLAGGISYNEQFF	TGTGCCAGCAGTCGACTAGCGGGAGACCTGGCGGGGGGGATCTCCTACAATGAGCAGTTCTTC
TRBV20-1	11	NA	TRBJ2-5	NA	CSARSQETQYF	TGCAGTGCTAGAAGCCAAGAGACCCAGTACTTC
TRBV2	15	NA	TRBJ2-7	TRBD2	CASSYTSGRHYEQYF	TGTGCCAGCAGTTATACTAGCGGGAGGCACTACGAGCAGTACTTC
TRBV7-2	15	few	TRBJ2-5	TRBD2	CASSLQTSPQETQYF	TGTGCCAGCAGCTTGCAGACTAGCCCACAAGAGACCCAGTACTTC
TRBV6-4	15	NA	TRBJ2-1	TRBD1	CASSVQGDSYNEQFF	TGTGCCAGCAGTGTGCAGGGGGACAGCTACAATGAGCAGTTCTTC
TRBV18	13	NA	TRBJ1-2	NA	CASSPGEHYGYTF	TGTGCCAGCTCACCAGGGGAACACTATGGCTACACCTTC
TRBV27	13	medium-sized	TRBJ1-4	NA	CASSFQTNEKLFF	TGTGCCAGCAGTTTTCAGACTAATGAAAAACTGTTTTTT
TRBV24-1	22	NA	TRBJ2-1	TRBD2	CATSRTGTSGRSRPRVYNEQFF	TGTGCCACCAGTCGGACCGGGACTAGCGGGAGAAGCCGCCCTAGGGTATACAATGAGCAGTTCTTC
TRBV30	14	few	TRBJ1-1	NA	CAWSVIGGNTEAFF	TGTGCCTGGAGTGTGATTGGGGGAAACACTGAAGCTTTCTTT
TRBV27	15	few	TRBJ1-6	NA	CASSLAGYYNSPLHF	TGTGCCAGCAGTTTAGCGGGTTACTATAATTCACCCCTCCACTTT
TRBV20-1	10	NA	TRBJ2-5	NA	CSAGKETQYF	TGCAGTGCTGGGAAGGAGACCCAGTACTTC
TRBV4-3	20	NA	TRBJ2-7	TRBD1	CASSLYSGTGSEGVIYEQYF	TGCGCCAGCAGCCTATATTCCGGGACAGGGTCAGAGGGTGTGATCTACGAGCAGTACTTC
TRBV18	15	NA	TRBJ1-5	NA	CASSQTGKVGQPQHF	TGTGCCAGCTCACAAACAGGGAAAGTCGGTCAGCCCCAGCATTTT
TRBV7-8	18	NA	TRBJ2-1	TRBD2	CASSLDRLAGHPYNEQFF	TGTGCCAGCAGCTTAGATAGGCTAGCGGGCCACCCCTACAATGAGCAGTTCTTC
TRBV21-1	12	NA	TRBJ1-1	NA	CAKQHRDREAFF	TGTGCTAAGCAGCACCGGGACAGGGAAGCTTTCTTT
TRBV6-1	15	NA	TRBJ1-6	NA	CASSPLFSYNSPLHF	TGTGCCAGCAGTCCGCTTTTCTCCTATAATTCACCCCTCCACTTT
TRBV6-5	14	few	TRBJ2-3	NA	CASSYQGPPDTQYF	TGTGCCAGCAGTTATCAGGGGCCACCGGATACGCAGTATTTT
TRBV11-1	15	NA	TRBJ2-2	TRBD1	CASRGGRQNTGELFF	TGTGCCAGCAGAGGGGGCAGGCAGAACACCGGGGAGCTGTTTTTT
TRBV5-1	14	NA	TRBJ2-7	TRBD2	CASSPGTSSYEQYF	TGCGCCAGCAGCCCCGGGACTAGCTCTTACGAGCAGTACTTC
TRBV29-1	14	NA	TRBJ2-3	TRBD1	CSVYGQGGIDTQYF	TGCAGCGTATACGGACAGGGGGGTATAGATACGCAGTATTTT
TRBV7-8	13	few	TRBJ2-5	NA	CASSPSPRSTQYF	TGTGCCAGCAGCCCAAGCCCGAGGTCGACCCAGTACTTC
TRBV6-1	13	few	TRBJ1-5	NA	CASRRDERQPQHF	TGTGCCAGCAGACGTGACGAGCGGCAGCCCCAGCATTTT
TRBV10-3	15	few	TRBJ2-3	TRBD2	CASSDSSGGTDTQYF	TGTGCCAGCAGTGATTCTAGCGGGGGCACAGATACGCAGTATTTT
TRBV6-1	14	NA	TRBJ2-7	NA	CASRWQIGPYEQYF	TGTGCCAGCAGGTGGCAGATCGGTCCCTACGAGCAGTACTTC
TRBV2	14	few	TRBJ2-1	NA	CASSAGRSYNEQFF	TGTGCCAGCAGTGCAGGGAGGTCCTACAATGAGCAGTTCTTC
TRBV29-1	14	NA	TRBJ2-5	NA	CSAHGNSYQETQYF	TGCAGTGCCCACGGGAACTCTTACCAAGAGACCCAGTACTTC
TRBV15	16	NA	TRBJ2-2	TRBD2	CATSREGTSGPGELFF	TGTGCCACCAGCAGAGAAGGGACTAGCGGCCCCGGGGAGCTGTTTTTT
TRBV6-1	17	NA	TRBJ2-3	TRBD2	CASSPLGGGSSTDTQYF	TGTGCCAGCAGTCCCCTCGGGGGGGGGAGTTCCACAGATACGCAGTATTTT
TRBV7-9	15	NA	TRBJ2-1	TRBD2	CASSLAGLAVDEQFF	TGTGCCAGCAGCTTAGCGGGGCTAGCGGTCGATGAGCAGTTCTTC
TRBV28	11	NA	TRBJ1-2	NA	CASTALYGYTF	TGTGCCAGTACCGCCCTCTATGGCTACACCTTC
TRBV28	15	few	TRBJ2-1	TRBD2	CASSLYTSGYKEQFF	TGTGCCAGCAGTTTATATACTAGCGGATACAAAGAGCAGTTCTTC
TRBV20-1	12	medium-sized	TRBJ1-5	NA	CSVLSGNQPQHF	TGCAGTGTTTTATCGGGCAATCAGCCCCAGCATTTT
TRBV6-1	14	NA	TRBJ2-7	NA	CASSAEQLPTEQYF	TGTGCCAGCAGTGCGGAACAACTACCTACGGAGCAGTACTTC
TRBV27	16	NA	TRBJ2-6	NA	CASSLYRASGANVLTF	TGTGCCAGCAGTTTATACAGGGCGTCTGGGGCCAACGTCCTGACTTTC
TRBV4-3	16	NA	TRBJ2-1	NA	CASSHAHQNSYNEQFF	TGCGCCAGCAGCCACGCCCACCAAAACTCCTACAATGAGCAGTTCTTC
TRBV20-1	18	NA	TRBJ2-3	TRBD2	CSARPPSGSLGVGDTQYF	TGCAGTGCTAGGCCCCCTAGCGGGAGTTTGGGGGTCGGAGATACGCAGTATTTT
TRBV2	13	few	TRBJ2-5	TRBD2	CARGGVARETQYF	TGTGCAAGGGGAGGGGTAGCGAGAGAGACCCAGTACTTC